The T cell receptor beta chain described here comes from a study of blood T cell repertoires in COVID-19. TCRdb's copy holds only in-frame clones and misses some; the assay was immunoSEQ multiplex PCR. The sample lists roughly 100,000 clones; about 87% were seen once. Germline-derived CDR1 and CDR2 are SGHNT and YENEEA. The CDR3 contains 13 residues. Trimming removed 6 bases at V and 1 base at J, with 9 bases between. This receptor was identified in a human donor in a cohort sampled during active or convalescent COVID-19. Sequenced sample: peripheral blood. V is TRBV11-3 and J is TRBJ1-1; tentative D call: TRBD1 (5 bases). CDR3 region: CASRGLGNTEAFF. The CDR3 DNA follows: TGTGCCAGCAGGGGGCTGGGGAACACTGAAGCTTTCTTT. The full variable domain, with the rest looked up from reference TRBV11-3 and TRBJ1-1, is EAGVVQSPRYKIIEKKQPVAFWCNPISGHNTLYWYLQNLGQGPELLIRYENEEAVDDSQLPKDRFSAERLKGVDSTLKIQPAELGDSAVYLCASRGLGNTEAFFGQGTRLTVV.